Listed below are T cell receptor beta chains from one sample, sequenced in a study of blood T cell repertoires in COVID-19. Assay used: immunoSEQ multiplex PCR; TCRdb lists only in-frame clones, some missing. The top ten clones hold around 2.3% of a sample with around 150,000 clones, 88% of them seen once. Sample: peripheral blood. These receptors came from a human donor with COVID-19, enrolled during active disease. The donor label of this sample is uncertain. Both conserved end residues are trimmed from each CDR3. Each record gives: J gene, V gene, CDR3 protein.

J: TRBJ1-1; V: TRBV7-9; CDR3: ASSFGTGETEAF
J: TRBJ1-2; V: TRBV7-2; CDR3: ATALANYGYT
J: TRBJ2-7; V: TRBV28; CDR3: ASSLFGSSYEQY
J: TRBJ2-5; V: TRBV7-6; CDR3: ASSSDRGLAGEQETQY
J: TRBJ1-2; V: TRBV6-5; CDR3: ASSSLGGSGYT
J: TRBJ1-1; V: TRBV5-1; CDR3: ASSLNPRGSNTEAF
J: TRBJ1-1; V: TRBV9; CDR3: ASSVGQGTEAF
J: TRBJ2-5; V: TRBV6-2/TRBV6-3; CDR3: ASSPGTGRSETQY
J: TRBJ1-2; V: TRBV4-1; CDR3: ASSPAGLVYGYT
J: TRBJ2-7; V: TRBV7-8; CDR3: ASSLRQGAVVSYEQY
J: TRBJ1-1; V: TRBV5-1; CDR3: ASSFQGRTEAF
J: TRBJ1-4; V: TRBV18; CDR3: ASSPSEGGEKLF
J: TRBJ2-2; V: TRBV11-2; CDR3: ASSARLAGETGELF
J: TRBJ2-3; V: TRBV20-1; CDR3: SAPDSDTQY
J: TRBJ1-2; V: TRBV19; CDR3: ASSIARTDGYT
J: TRBJ2-7; V: TRBV19; CDR3: ASSPPPWTGKAYEQY
J: TRBJ1-5; V: TRBV19; CDR3: ASSKGHRNQPQH
J: TRBJ1-1; V: TRBV18; CDR3: ASSPTGGAGTEAF
J: TRBJ2-6; V: TRBV9; CDR3: ASSVGFYRASGANVLT
J: TRBJ1-6; V: TRBV7-6; CDR3: ASSLAGTYNSPLH
J: TRBJ1-1; V: TRBV18; CDR3: ASSTPGTANTEAF
J: TRBJ1-2; V: TRBV19; CDR3: ASSFRTGENYGYT
J: TRBJ1-1; V: TRBV7-3; CDR3: ASSLTPGLNTEAF
J: TRBJ2-5; V: TRBV5-5; CDR3: ASSFSSEGQTQY
J: TRBJ1-1; V: TRBV6-5; CDR3: ASTRGYLQNTEAF
J: TRBJ2-3; V: TRBV12-2; CDR3: ASRLALAGEPDTQY
J: TRBJ2-3; V: TRBV7-6; CDR3: ASSLVVAATDTQY
J: TRBJ1-3; V: TRBV5-5; CDR3: ASSPRGGIGGNTIY
J: TRBJ2-5; V: TRBV3-1/TRBV3-2; CDR3: ASTVTGYQETQY
J: TRBJ1-3; V: TRBV15; CDR3: ATSRGGRDTIY
J: TRBJ1-5; V: TRBV27; CDR3: ASRRQGINQPQH
J: TRBJ1-1; V: TRBV10-3; CDR3: AISGAITGFFMNTEAF
J: TRBJ2-2; V: TRBV11-2; CDR3: ASNLDRGNTGELF